This T cell receptor beta chain was profiled in a study of T-cell reconstitution after alpha-beta-depleted transplantation in children. Preparation of the TCRbeta library used unique molecular identifiers. TCRdb re-called the PCR reads through MiXCR, storing one row per CDR3 protein. The sample includes a few hundred thousand distinct CDR3 sequences, under 9.5% seen only once; the top ten take approximately 5.9%. CDR3 length: 15 amino acids. V dropped 7 bases and J dropped 4; count of bases not matched to a gene: 9. In this sample, this clonotype turned up many times. Source: PBMCs from the stem cell graft donor, taken from the stem cell graft. The chain combines TRBV12-3 or TRBV12-4 with TRBJ1-1; 10 bases are a match to TRBD1. This clonotype was obtained from a human donor who donated a stem cell graft to a child with acute lymphoblastic leukemia. The CDR3 protein is CASTSGQGRFTEAFF. DNA of the CDR3: TGTGCCAGCACCTCGGGACAGGGGAGATTCACTGAAGCTTTCTTT.